These 27 T cell receptor beta chains were sequenced from one sample in a study of cytomegalovirus exposure and HLA in healthy donors (dated by TCRdb to between 2016 and 2019). Libraries were constructed by the immunoSEQ multiplex PCR assay. For the multiplex PCR, a mixture combining 60 forward primers for TCR Vbeta segments and 13 reverse primers for TCR Jbeta segments was used. TCRdb provides this immuneACCESS table in a form limited to in-frame rearrangements. Some clones are lacking; in checked studies, under half of them reflect an unresolved V gene, and why the rest are absent is not known. In this sample's table one finds 100,000 to 150,000 clones. The top ten constitute more than 1.5% of the sample. Sequencing was performed on PBMCs. The source of these receptors is a woman between 40 and 50 years old in good health and CMV-seropositive.

The chain links TRBV30 to TRBJ2-7, with D possibly TRBD2 on 5 matching bases. The CDR3 runs 13 residues. Germline CDR1 GTSNPN, CDR2 SVGIG (reference sequence). The V end lost 0 bases, the J end lost 2 bases, and 8 bases lay between the germline ends. The CDR3 DNA sequence: TGTGCCTGGAGTGTACAGCGGACCTACGAGCAGTACTTC. This gives the protein CAWSVQRTYEQYF.

This rearrangement joins TRBV29-1 to TRBJ2-1; 8 nucleotides align to TRBD2. Trimming at V came to 0 bases and at J to 5 bases, leaving 15 bases not matched to a gene. The CDR3 contains 18 residues. The germline V gene encodes CDR1 SQVTM and CDR2 ANQGSEA. CDR3: CSVEDSKGGGLVNNEQFF. In nucleotides, the CDR3 is TGCAGCGTTGAAGATTCCAAAGGGGGGGGACTAGTAAACAATGAGCAGTTCTTC.

The rearrangement uses TRBV28 and TRBJ2-2, with 9 bases that match TRBD1. The CDR3 has 19 residues. From germline, CDR1 is MDHEN and CDR2 SYDVKM. The V segment lost 3 bases and the J segment 5 bases; nucleotides outside the gene matches: 16. CDR3 sequence: CASSFRYLMGQGRTGELFF. CDR3 nucleotide sequence: TGTGCCAGCAGTTTTAGATATTTAATGGGACAGGGACGAACCGGGGAGCTGTTTTTT.

V is TRBV4-1 and J is TRBJ2-5; 7 bases map to TRBD2. V lost 1 base and J lost 13; bases outside the gene matches: 9. The germline CDR1 and CDR2 sequences are MGHRA and YSYEKL. The CDR3 spans 13 residues. The DNA for the CDR3 is TGCGCCAGCAGCCAAGTAGGACTAGGTGACGCGTACTTC. This gives the protein CASSQVGLGDAYF.

V gene TRBV19 combines with J gene TRBJ1-1; a weak D match, TRBD1 (5 bases). CDR1 and CDR2 (germline): LNHDA, SQIVND (reference sequence). The V and J ends lost 8 bases and 1 base respectively, with 11 bases between them. The CDR3 has 13 residues. The CDR3 DNA is TGTGCCAGTTTCAATACAGGGAACACTGAAGCTTTCTTT. Its translation: CASFNTGNTEAFF.

The V gene is TRBV5-4, the J gene TRBJ2-2; 7 bases are shared with TRBD2. CDR3 length equals 16 residues. J lost 0 bases, V lost 0 bases, and 2 bases had no gene match. Germline-derived CDR1 and CDR2 are SGHNT and YYREEE (reference sequence). The CDR3 loop is CASSLVGRTNTGELFF. The CDR3 coding sequence is TGTGCCAGCAGCTTGGTCGGGAGGACGAACACCGGGGAGCTGTTTTTT.

This chain connects TRBV15 to TRBJ2-7; 7 bases are a match to TRBD2. Trimming removed 5 bases from V and 2 bases from J; junction bases left unmatched: 6. Germline V lookup: CDR1 LNHNV, CDR2 YYDKDF (reference sequence). CDR3 size: 14 residues. The CDR3 region has the DNA TGTGCCACCAGCCCACGAGCGGGACCCTACGAGCAGTACTTC. Amino acid sequence: CATSPRAGPYEQYF.

The genes are TRBV7-2 and TRBJ2-4; D is uncertain. Germline-derived CDR1 and CDR2 are SGHTA and FQGNSA. The V end lost 6 bases, the J end lost 6 bases, and 15 bases lay between the germline ends. The CDR3 covers 14 residues. The CDR3 nucleotides read TGTGCCAGCAGTGTAAAGCGCACCCCAAACATTCAGTACTTC. It encodes CASSVKRTPNIQYF.

The CDR3 region has the DNA TGTGCCTGGAGTTCACTAGCGGGAGGGTATGAGCAGTTCTTC. Amino acids: CAWSSLAGGYEQFF. The chain recombines TRBV30 with TRBJ2-1; 13 nucleotides align to TRBD2. Trimming took 2 bases from V and 8 from J; bases not matched to a gene: 3. The CDR3 extends over 14 amino acids. Looked up from germline, CDR1 is GTSNPN and CDR2 is SVGIG (reference sequence).

The J gene is TRBJ2-3, the V gene TRBV2, with D uncertain. This CDR3 is built from 14 residues. The germline V gene has CDR1 SNHLY and CDR2 FYNNEI. The CDR3 bases are TGTGTCTCAGGTAGTTACCCTAGCACAGATACGCAGTATTTT. Protein: CVSGSYPSTDTQYF.

This rearrangement joins TRBV28 to TRBJ2-5, with D uncertain. The DNA end favors TRBJ2-7, so the J call may be wrong. Germline V CDR1 and CDR2: MDHEN, SYDVKM. The CDR3 contains 10 residues. CDR3 residues: CASRQNEQYF. The CDR3 DNA reads TGTGCCAGCAGACAGAACGAGCAGTACTTC.

This chain joins TRBV19 and TRBJ2-5, with TRBD2 matching 13 bases. The CDR3 runs to 17 residues. With 4 bases clipped from V and 5 bases from J, the junction kept 10 bases outside the gene matches. Germline CDR1 and CDR2: LNHDA and SQIVND (reference sequence). This CDR3 reads CASSKPGLAGMIETQYF. The CDR3 DNA sequence: TGTGCCAGTAGTAAACCGGGACTAGCGGGAATGATCGAGACCCAGTACTTC.

The chain is built from TRBV27 and TRBJ2-7; 14 bases agree with TRBD2. This CDR3 is 17 amino acids long. J was trimmed by 5 bases and V by 5 bases; bases with no gene match: 11. Germline V CDR1 and CDR2: MNHEY, SMNVEV (reference sequence). The CDR3 sequence: CASSTRLAGGEGHEQYF. The CDR3 region has the DNA TGTGCCAGCAGTACTCGACTAGCGGGAGGGGAGGGCCACGAGCAGTACTTC.

The V call is TRBV10-3, the J call TRBJ2-1; 7 bases are shared with TRBD2. Germline V lookup: CDR1 ENHRY, CDR2 SYGVKD. The J segment lost 6 bases and the V segment lost 4 bases, leaving 9 bases of the junction unmatched. There are 15 residues in the CDR3. Here the CDR3 DNA reads TGTGCCATCAGTGTTGGTGGGAGCGGGGTCAATGAGCAGTTCTTC. It codes for CAISVGGSGVNEQFF.

The chain has TRBV5-1 and TRBJ1-1; D unclear. This CDR3 region has 13 residues. V was clipped by 6 bases and J by 0 bases, with 9 bases between them. Per germline, CDR1 SGHRS and CDR2 YFSETQ. This CDR3 is CASTDFLNTEAFF. The CDR3 region has the DNA TGCGCCAGCACGGACTTTCTGAACACTGAAGCTTTCTTT.

This sequence joins TRBV19 and TRBJ1-5, with D tentatively TRBD1 (6 bases). Germline V CDR1 and CDR2: LNHDA, SQIVND (reference sequence). The CDR3 contains 15 residues. Trimming left V 8 bases short and J 5 bases short, with 19 bases between. CDR3 loop: CASSSDPGVHQPQHF. The CDR3 DNA is TGTGCCAGTTCGTCGGATCCAGGGGTTCATCAGCCCCAGCATTTT.

This chain connects TRBV6-1 to TRBJ2-3, with D possibly TRBD2 on 5 matching bases. The CDR3 spans 16 residues. The V gene's germline CDR1 is MNHNS and CDR2 SASEGT. The ends were cut back, 4 bases at V and 3 bases at J, with 17 bases in the middle. The CDR3 loop is CASSGGLAGGTDTQYF. For the CDR3, the DNA is TGTGCCAGCAGTGGTGGGCTAGCAGGCGGTACAGATACGCAGTATTTT.

The rearrangement uses TRBV7-9 and TRBJ1-6; D is unresolved. Trimming removed 1 base from V and 9 bases from J, with 4 bases in between. The CDR3 covers 12 residues. Germline lookup yields CDR1 SEHNR and CDR2 FQNEAQ (reference sequence). CDR3 in amino acids: CASSLGLSPLHF. In DNA form, the CDR3 reads TGTGCCAGCAGCTTAGGTCTTTCACCCCTCCACTTT.

This chain connects TRBV7-9 to TRBJ2-1; 8 nucleotides line up with TRBD1. Losses at the gene ends were 5 bases for V and 5 bases for J; bases not matched to a gene: 5. The CDR3 length is 14 residues. The germline gives CDR1 SEHNR, CDR2 FQNEAQ (reference sequence). Written as DNA, the CDR3 is TGTGCCAGCAGCCAGGGGGCGGGGAACAATGAGCAGTTCTTC. It is translated as CASSQGAGNNEQFF. Looking up the rest from reference TRBV7-9 and TRBJ2-1 gives the full variable domain: DTGVSQNPRHKITKRGQNVTFRCDPISEHNRLYWYRQTLGQGPEFLTYFQNEAQLEKSRLLSDRFSAERPKGSFSTLEIQRTEQGDSAMYLCASSQGAGNNEQFFGPGTRLTVL.

The chain links TRBV20-1 to TRBJ1-1; D possibly corresponds to TRBD1 (5 bases). The CDR3 sequence is 11 residues long. Germline V gives CDR1 DFQATT, CDR2 SNEGSKA (reference sequence). The CDR3 nucleotides read TGCAGAGGGGCGATGAACACTGAAGCTTTCTTT. It translates to CRGAMNTEAFF.

The chain is built from TRBV9 and TRBJ2-7; weak D call: TRBD1 (5 bases). The CDR3 has 13 residues. Germline V gives CDR1 SGDLS, CDR2 YYNGEE. Deletions cut 4 bases from V and 0 bases from J, with 8 bases between. This CDR3 is CASSPDSSYEQYF. The CDR3 DNA sequence: TGTGCCAGCAGCCCCGACAGCTCCTACGAGCAGTACTTC. Using reference TRBV9 and TRBJ2-7 for the parts outside the CDR3, the full variable domain is DSGVTQTPKHLITATGQRVTLRCSPRSGDLSVYWYQQSLDQGLQFLIQYYNGEERAKGNILERFSAQQFPDLHSELNLSSLELGDSALYFCASSPDSSYEQYFGPGTRLTVT.

The V call is TRBV4-1, the J call TRBJ1-6; 12 bases are a match to TRBD1. This CDR3 comprises 15 residues. The ends lost 3 bases at V and 10 bases at J; junction bases unmatched: 4. Germline loops: CDR1 MGHRA, CDR2 YSYEKL. The CDR3 nucleotides read TGCGCCAGCAGCCAGGGACAGGGGGCAGAATCACCCCTCCACTTT. Protein product: CASSQGQGAESPLHF.

This chain links TRBV28 with TRBJ1-2, with TRBD1 as a possible D gene (6 bases). Germline loops: CDR1 MDHEN, CDR2 SYDVKM. This CDR3 is 14 amino acids long. Trimming removed 3 bases at V and 4 bases at J, with 12 bases between. This CDR3 reads CASSFLDSSYGYTF. The CDR3 DNA follows: TGTGCCAGCAGTTTTCTGGACAGTTCCTATGGCTACACCTTC.

J is TRBJ2-7 and V is TRBV6-5; possibly TRBD1 for D (6 bases). Trimming pared 7 bases from V and 2 bases from J, leaving 18 bases between. CDR3 length: 15 amino acids. Germline CDR1 and CDR2: MNHEY and SVGAGI. In nucleotides, the CDR3 is TGTGCCAGCAACCCCCTACAGGGCCCCACCTACGAGCAGTACTTC. Residues: CASNPLQGPTYEQYF.

The chain has TRBV7-3 and TRBJ2-2; 8 nucleotides align to TRBD2. This CDR3 is 15 amino acids long. CDR1 and CDR2 from the germline V gene are SGHTA and FQGTGA. V shed 5 bases and J 5 bases; nucleotides not matched to a gene: 7. In DNA, the CDR3 is TGTGCCAGCAGCGCGACGGGGGGGGATACCGGGGAGCTGTTTTTT. Its protein product is CASSATGGDTGELFF.

The chain combines TRBV4-1 with TRBJ1-5, with 8 bases aligning to TRBD1. The trim removed 0 bases at V and 6 bases at J, leaving 4 bases unmatched. The CDR3 is 15 amino acids. CDR1 MGHRA and CDR2 YSYEKL come from the germline V gene. CDR3 sequence reads: CASSQDPGGLQPQHF. Written as DNA, the CDR3 is TGCGCCAGCAGCCAAGACCCAGGGGGCCTTCAGCCCCAGCATTTT.

On this clone: The identical CDR3 is also encoded by other nucleotide sequences in the sample. The chain combines TRBV19 with TRBJ1-5, with 8 bases aligning to TRBD1. Germline CDR1 is LNHDA and CDR2 is SQIVND (reference sequence). V trimming: 6 bases; J trimming: 2 bases; junction bases outside the gene matches: 3. The CDR3 length is 14 residues. CDR3 DNA sequence: TGTGCCAGTAGCTTGACAGGGGGCAATCAGCCCCAGCATTTT. Its protein is CASSLTGGNQPQHF.